Detailed here is one T cell receptor beta chain. As yet, its antigen is unknown. The CDR3 is made up of 13 amino acids. CDR1 is SGHRS and CDR2 is YFSETQ in the germline V gene. Trimming stripped 0 bases from V and 6 bases from J, with 10 bases between. The assay was immunoSEQ multiplex PCR, and TCRdb's table has in-frame clones only and misses some. The data show some 60,000 clones, 75% to 95% seen once. This entry comes from a study of OX40 agonist ivuxolimab in advanced cancers. Study overall: In this trial design, patients received ivuxolimab intravenously at 0.01 to 10 mg/kg every 2 weeks.

The study's findings and limits: Blood T cells, both CD4+ and CD8+, expanded clonally by week 6 at 0.1 to 3.0 mg/kg.

Autoimmune disease history or systemic immunosuppression meant exclusion. The chain uses TRBV5-1 and TRBJ2-7; D remains ambiguous. This TCR was sampled from an adult with an advanced solid tumor such as melanoma, head and neck, liver or kidney cancer. Sequenced material: CD4+ or CD8+ T cells sorted from blood, taken in a trial of the OX40 agonist ivuxolimab. The CDR3 nucleotides read TGCGCCAGCAGCTTGGTTCTAGGGTCCGAGCAGTACTTC. This gives the protein CASSLVLGSEQYF.